Below are 30 T cell receptor beta chains sequenced from a single sample in a study of identical twins. MiXCR was run by TCRdb on the 5' RACE reads, yielding one entry per CDR3 protein. The table records around 290,000 distinct CDR3 sequences, roughly 9.7% of them present only once. The sample was also reused in another study, on yellow fever vaccine responses in identical twins.

The specimen sequenced was CD8+ T cells sorted from blood. These receptors were collected from a woman aged 18-29 years in good health.

This clonotype was seen a handful of times. The rearrangement joins TRBV12-3 or TRBV12-4 to TRBJ1-6; D not certain. V was pared by 5 bases and J by 0 bases, with 11 bases between. The CDR3 covers 16 residues. This chain's CDR3 is CASSGAGSSYNSPLHF. For the CDR3, the DNA is TGTGCCAGCAGTGGCGCTGGGAGCTCCTATAATTCACCCCTCCACTTT.

In its sample, this clonotype was seen many times. This chain links TRBV2 with TRBJ2-3; TRBD2 agrees at 8 bases. Losses at the gene ends were 1 base for V and 1 base for J; bases not matched to a gene: 1. The V gene's germline CDR1 is SNHLY and CDR2 FYNNEI. The CDR3 is 15 residues long. CDR3 residues: CASSEGAGGTDTQYF. In DNA form, the CDR3 reads TGTGCCAGCAGTGAAGGAGCGGGGGGCACAGATACGCAGTATTTT.

DNA for the CDR3: TGCAGTGCCCAGGACAGGGGGCTGTTCTACGAGCAGTACTTC. Its protein product is CSAQDRGLFYEQYF. The rearrangement uses TRBV20-1 and TRBJ2-7; 11 bases are shared with TRBD1. The junction had 7 bases not matched to a gene; V was cut back by 6 bases and J by 3 bases. CDR1 and CDR2 (germline): DFQATT, SNEGSKA (reference sequence). CDR3 size: 14 residues.

The CDR3 DNA reads TGTGCCATCAGTGAAGGAGGGGTCGACTACACCGGGGAGCTGTTTTTT. Residues: CAISEGGVDYTGELFF. The chain joins TRBV10-3 to TRBJ2-2, with a tentative D call TRBD2 (6 bases). CDR3 length: 16 residues. Germline V lookup: CDR1 ENHRY, CDR2 SYGVKD. The V and J ends lost 3 bases and 3 bases respectively, with 14 bases between them.

The genes are TRBV30 and TRBJ2-3; TRBD1 might be the D (5 bases). The germline CDR1 and CDR2 sequences are GTSNPN and SVGIG (reference sequence). The CDR3 totals 13 residues. The ends were cut back, 0 bases at V and 4 bases at J, with 8 bases in the middle. This CDR3 reads CAWSVGLSDTQYF. CDR3 nucleotides: TGTGCCTGGAGTGTGGGGCTTTCAGATACGCAGTATTTT.

This clonotype has a handful of counts. This sequence joins TRBV30 and TRBJ2-1, with 12 nucleotides matching TRBD2. The CDR3 spans 15 residues. In germline, CDR1 is GTSNPN, CDR2 SVGIG (reference sequence). V shed 3 bases, J shed 2 bases, and the junction held 2 bases outside the gene matches. CDR3 residues: CAWSGLAGPYNEQFF. The CDR3 DNA sequence: TGTGCCTGGAGCGGACTAGCGGGACCCTACAATGAGCAGTTCTTC.

This clonotype has at least ten counts. V gene TRBV5-1 combines with J gene TRBJ2-2; weak D call: TRBD2 (5 bases). CDR3 length equals 19 residues. Germline-derived CDR1 and CDR2 are SGHRS and YFSETQ. Trimming stripped 7 bases from V and 1 base from J, with 26 bases between. The chain's CDR3 is CASRSSTFGSGENTGELFF. The CDR3 DNA reads as TGCGCCAGCCGCTCTTCGACGTTCGGCTCCGGGGAGAACACCGGGGAGCTGTTTTTT.

This clonotype was counted ten times or more. V is TRBV4-3 and J is TRBJ2-7, with a possible D match to TRBD2 (6 bases). This CDR3 is 15 amino acids long. The germline V gene encodes CDR1 LGHNA and CDR2 YSLEER. Trimming took 0 bases from V and 4 from J, leaving 13 bases between them. The CDR3, as DNA: TGCGCCAGCAGCCAAGATCCCACTAGCTCGTACGAGCAGTACTTC. As protein: CASSQDPTSSYEQYF.

This clonotype was counted a few times. The genes are TRBV7-8 and TRBJ2-7; 8 bases are shared with TRBD1. Trimming took 5 bases from V and 1 from J; bases not matched to a gene: 7. This CDR3 spans 15 amino acids. Germline V gene data show CDR1 as SGHVS and CDR2 as FQNEAQ. CDR3 nucleotide sequence: TGTGCCAGCAGCCCGACAGGGGATAGTTCCTACGAGCAGTACTTC. Protein: CASSPTGDSSYEQYF.

This clonotype was counted ten times or more. One end of the junction varies from germline; a read error may be responsible. This sequence joins TRBV7-9 and TRBJ2-3; 10 bases agree with TRBD2. This CDR3 is built from 15 residues. Germline CDR1 reads SEHNR; CDR2 reads FQNEAQ (reference sequence). The CDR3 bases are TGTGCCAGCAGCCTAGCGGGAGTCGGCACAGATACGCAGTATTTT. Encoded protein: CASSLAGVGTDTQYF.

The chain combines TRBV29-1 with TRBJ2-1; TRBD1 aligns across 9 bases. This CDR3 spans 13 amino acids. Germline CDR1 SQVTM, CDR2 ANQGSEA. V lost 7 bases and J lost 5; bases outside the gene matches: 6. This chain's CDR3 is CSGRQGVNNEQFF. The CDR3, as DNA: TGCAGCGGAAGACAGGGGGTGAACAATGAGCAGTTCTTC.

This clonotype has a handful of counts. The CDR3 loop reads CASSQEYSVETQYF. For the CDR3, the DNA is TGTGCCAGCAGCCAAGAATATAGTGTAGAGACCCAGTACTTC. The chain has TRBV4-2 and TRBJ2-5; D not certain. CDR3 length equals 14 residues. V lost 0 bases, J lost 4 bases, and 9 bases lay in between. CDR1 is LGHNA, CDR2 YNFKEQ, per germline.

This chain connects TRBV12-3 or TRBV12-4 to TRBJ2-3; D not certain. The CDR3 has 16 amino acids. V dropped 2 bases and J dropped 0 bases, with 12 bases sitting between them. CDR3 loop: CASSLIGMTSTDTQYF. The CDR3 coding sequence is TGTGCCAGCAGTTTAATCGGTATGACTAGCACAGATACGCAGTATTTT.

This chain uses TRBV27 with TRBJ1-6; 8 bases align to TRBD1. This CDR3 is built from 14 residues. In germline, CDR1 is MNHEY, CDR2 SMNVEV (reference sequence). Trimming took 5 bases from V and 9 from J; bases not matched to a gene: 6. The CDR3 bases are TGTGCCAGCAGTACCCGGGACAGGAGTTCACCCCTCCACTTT. Its translation is CASSTRDRSSPLHF.

This clonotype was seen more than once but under ten times. V is TRBV5-1 and J is TRBJ2-1; perhaps TRBD1 as D (5 bases). This CDR3 comprises 14 residues. The V gene's germline CDR1 is SGHRS and CDR2 YFSETQ. V lost 3 bases to trimming and J lost 5 bases, with 12 bases between them. This CDR3 reads CASSSMTVNNEQFF. The CDR3 region has the DNA TGCGCCAGCAGCTCCATGACAGTTAACAATGAGCAGTTCTTC.

This clonotype was counted ten times or more. The chain links TRBV29-1 to TRBJ1-6; D is ambiguous. Germline V gene lookup returns CDR1 SQVTM and CDR2 ANQGSEA. The V and J ends lost 6 bases and 10 bases respectively, with 19 bases between them. The CDR3 is 14 amino acids. CDR3 in amino acids: CSVGRESHESPLHF. CDR3 bases: TGCAGCGTAGGACGGGAGAGCCATGAGTCACCCCTCCACTTT.

This clonotype was found a few times. The CDR3 DNA reads TGTGCCACCAGCAGACCCACAGATACGCAGTATTTT. Translation: CATSRPTDTQYF. The chain uses TRBV15 and TRBJ2-3; D gene uncertain. The V gene lost 2 bases and the J gene lost 2 bases, with 2 bases spanning the gap. CDR3 length: 12 residues. CDR1 is LNHNV, CDR2 YYDKDF, per germline (reference sequence).

V usage is TRBV27 and J usage is TRBJ2-7; D call uncertain. CDR3 length: 14 residues. The V end was cut by 1 base, the J end by 4 bases, with 11 bases between. Germline V gene lookup returns CDR1 MNHEY and CDR2 SMNVEV (reference sequence). CDR3 sequence: CASSLFDNPYEQYF. The CDR3 bases are TGTGCCAGCAGTTTATTCGACAACCCTTACGAGCAGTACTTC.

In its sample, this clonotype was seen many times. The chain links TRBV20-1 to TRBJ2-3; D is ambiguous. The CDR3 covers 13 residues. The V gene lost 1 base and the J gene lost 4 bases, with 9 bases spanning the gap. Per the germline V gene, CDR1 is DFQATT and CDR2 is SNEGSKA (reference sequence). The CDR3 DNA reads TGCAGTGCTAGAGTGGGTGGGCCAGATACGCAGTATTTT. Translation: CSARVGGPDTQYF.

This clonotype was observed many times. This chain links TRBV4-1 with TRBJ2-5; perhaps TRBD2 as D (7 bases). Germline-derived CDR1 and CDR2 are MGHRA and YSYEKL. V was clipped by 0 bases and J by 5 bases, with 16 bases between them. The CDR3 totals 16 residues. CDR3 sequence: CASSQDLGGRKETQYF. CDR3 nucleotide sequence: TGCGCCAGCAGCCAAGATTTGGGGGGGCGAAAGGAGACCCAGTACTTC.

This clonotype was observed at least ten times. The chain has TRBV12-3 or TRBV12-4 and TRBJ1-2, with 7 bases identical to TRBD1. Germline trimming cut 6 bases from V and 7 bases from J; bases unmatched to any gene: 8. This CDR3 region has 13 residues. As DNA, the CDR3 is TGTGCCAGCAGAGACCGACAGGGAAGTGGCTACACCTTC. This gives the protein CASRDRQGSGYTF.

A few counts support this clonotype. This chain uses TRBV7-8 with TRBJ2-7, with a weak D call TRBD2 (5 bases). This CDR3 spans 13 amino acids. Deletions cut 2 bases from V and 7 bases from J, with 12 bases between. Germline-derived CDR1 and CDR2 are SGHVS and FQNEAQ. Here the CDR3 DNA reads TGTGCCAGCAGCTTAATGGTGCCGGGGGAGCAGTACTTC. Its protein product is CASSLMVPGEQYF.

Written as DNA, the CDR3 is TGTGCCAGCAGCCTACTAGCGGGAGGGCTTGAGAATGAGCAGTTCTTC. This codes for CASSLLAGGLENEQFF. The gene calls are TRBV6-1 and TRBJ2-1, with TRBD2 matching 13 bases. Germline V gives CDR1 MNHNS, CDR2 SASEGT. V lost 6 bases to trimming and J lost 7 bases; unmatched junction nucleotides: 9. The CDR3 is 16 amino acids.

This clonotype showed up just a few times. This chain uses TRBV5-1 with TRBJ2-7, with 7 bases fitting TRBD2. The CDR3 runs to 15 residues. The ends lost 4 bases at V and 2 bases at J; junction bases unmatched: 9. The germline V gene encodes CDR1 SGHRS and CDR2 YFSETQ. Written as DNA, the CDR3 is TGCGCCAGCAGCCCAACTACCCGGGGGGCCTACGAGCAGTACTTC. It translates to CASSPTTRGAYEQYF.

This clonotype appeared many times. The rearrangement links TRBV29-1 to TRBJ1-2; D gene uncertain. Germline V gene data show CDR1 as SQVTM and CDR2 as ANQGSEA. This CDR3 is 12 amino acids long. Trimming removed 6 bases at V and 1 base at J, with 9 bases between. CDR3 nucleotide sequence: TGCAGCGTCGAGGGTAATAACTATGGCTACACCTTC. Protein sequence: CSVEGNNYGYTF.

This clonotype came up a few times. V and J are TRBV4-1 and TRBJ2-3; 8 bases line up with TRBD2. Germline V gene data show CDR1 as MGHRA and CDR2 as YSYEKL. The CDR3 runs 16 residues. V shed 0 bases and J 5 bases; nucleotides not matched to a gene: 7. The CDR3 bases are TGCGCCAGCAGCCAAGAACAGCGGGGGAGCTTAGATACGCAGTATTTT. Amino acids: CASSQEQRGSLDTQYF.

The chain combines TRBV7-6 with TRBJ1-1; D unclear. The germline CDR1 and CDR2 sequences are SGHVS and FNYEAQ. CDR3 length: 15 amino acids. The V end was cut by 1 base, the J end by 1 base, with 10 bases between. CDR3 in DNA: TGTGCCAGCAGCTTAGATGGATACCCGAACACTGAAGCTTTCTTT. This translates into CASSLDGYPNTEAFF.

This clonotype was observed a handful of times. The V call is TRBV19, the J call TRBJ1-5; TRBD1 matches at 7 bases. Looked up from germline, CDR1 is LNHDA and CDR2 is SQIVND (reference sequence). J gave up 7 bases and V 4 bases, and 16 bases lay outside the gene matches. This CDR3 comprises 17 residues. The CDR3 region is CASSNTPRGGASQPQHF. Here the CDR3 DNA reads TGTGCCAGTAGTAACACCCCCAGAGGGGGCGCGAGCCAGCCCCAGCATTTT.

This chain joins TRBV7-9 and TRBJ2-1; no clear D gene. This CDR3 is built from 12 residues. Per germline, CDR1 SEHNR and CDR2 FQNEAQ (reference sequence). The V and J ends lost 3 bases and 10 bases respectively, with 10 bases between them. This chain's CDR3 is CASSFARSEQFF. The CDR3 DNA reads TGTGCCAGCAGCTTCGCCCGGAGCGAGCAGTTCTTC.

This clonotype was seen a few times. The J gene is TRBJ2-7, the V gene TRBV20-1; weak D call: TRBD2 (6 bases). The CDR3 runs 16 residues. Germline CDR1 is DFQATT and CDR2 is SNEGSKA (reference sequence). V was shortened by 3 bases and J by 4 bases, with 22 bases between the two germline ends. The DNA for the CDR3 is TGCAGTGCTAGCCACCTACGGGGCGGGATAAGATACGAGCAGTACTTC. Translation gives CSASHLRGGIRYEQYF.